This TCR beta chain was found in a study of cytomegalovirus exposure and HLA in healthy donors. 13 Jbeta primers and 60 Vbeta primers were used for the PCR. Method: immunoSEQ multiplex PCR; TCRdb's copy keeps in-frame clones and lacks some. The sample shows about 120,000 clones, roughly 17% of them seen only once. The germline gives CDR1 SGDLS, CDR2 YYNGEE. Trimming shortened V by 0 bases and J by 5 bases, and 11 bases separated the two germline ends. This CDR3 has 15 amino acids. This receptor was identified in a female donor in good health and CMV-seropositive. V gene TRBV9 combines with J gene TRBJ2-2; D is unclear. Sequencing used PBMCs. The CDR3 spells CASSVGIAGTGELFF. CDR3 coding DNA: TGTGCCAGCAGCGTAGGGATAGCCGGTACCGGGGAGCTGTTTTTT.